This T cell receptor beta chain was recorded in a study of radiation and T cells in renal cell carcinoma. J was trimmed by 4 bases and V by 0 bases; bases with no gene match: 8. Germline CDR1 and CDR2: SGHDT and YYEEEE. The CDR3 contains 16 residues. Clones were sequenced by immunoSEQ multiplex PCR, and TCRdb holds only the in-frame ones, with some missing. The table has 110,000 to 150,000 clones, about 88% seen once. Time point denoted: baseline pretreatment blood. As to treatment: 15 Gy SBRT to primary tumor, nephrectomy 4 weeks later. Radiation-treated patients gave blood at baseline, week 2 and week 4.

The receptor was isolated from a woman aged 45-60 years with renal cell carcinoma. The chain is built from TRBV5-6 and TRBJ2-5, with 8 bases fitting TRBD1. Sequenced here: blood, sampled from a patient whose treatment included radiotherapy and nephrectomy. The CDR3 nucleotides are TGTGCCAGCAGCTTGGACAGGGGACAGGTACTAGAGACCCAGTACTTC. Translated: CASSLDRGQVLETQYF.